This TCR beta chain derives from a study of blood T cell repertoires in COVID-19. Participant-reported clinical history was the basis for cohort assignment. Resolution of symptoms, clearance, or two negative PCRs was present in recovered Cohort 3 donors. The protocol was immunoSEQ multiplex PCR, while the TCRdb copy is restricted to in-frame clones and leaves out a portion. The repertoire consists of some 270,000 clones, with 80% to 85% occurring once and the leading ten covering 3.4%. Losses at the gene ends were 0 bases for V and 7 bases for J; bases not matched to a gene: 6. The length of the CDR3 is 16 residues. Germline V gene lookup returns CDR1 LGHDT and CDR2 YNNKEL (reference sequence).

Sequencing was done on a sample of PBMCs or T cells enriched from blood (not recorded which). This receptor was taken from a man over 45 who had recovered from COVID-19. This chain links TRBV3-1 (or the pseudogene TRBV3-2) with TRBJ2-1; 10 nucleotides align to TRBD2. The CDR3: CASSQDASGGANEQFF. The CDR3 nucleotides are TGTGCCAGCAGCCAAGATGCCAGCGGGGGGGCGAATGAGCAGTTCTTC.